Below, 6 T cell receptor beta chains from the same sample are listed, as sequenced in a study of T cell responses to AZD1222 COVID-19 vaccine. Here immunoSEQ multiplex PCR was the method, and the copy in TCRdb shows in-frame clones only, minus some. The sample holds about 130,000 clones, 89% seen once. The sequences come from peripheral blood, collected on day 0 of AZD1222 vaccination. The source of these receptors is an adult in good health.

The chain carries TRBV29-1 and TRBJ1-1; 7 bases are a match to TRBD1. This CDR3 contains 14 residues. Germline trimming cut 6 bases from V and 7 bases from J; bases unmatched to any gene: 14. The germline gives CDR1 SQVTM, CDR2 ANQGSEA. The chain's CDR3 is CSVYTILAGGEAFF. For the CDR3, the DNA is TGCAGCGTCTACACAATCCTGGCAGGGGGTGAAGCTTTCTTT.

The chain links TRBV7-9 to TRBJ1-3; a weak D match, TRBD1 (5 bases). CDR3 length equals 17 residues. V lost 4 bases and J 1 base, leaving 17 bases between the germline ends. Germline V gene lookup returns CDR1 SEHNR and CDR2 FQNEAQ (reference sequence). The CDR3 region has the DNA TGTGCCAGCAGCTCGTCGGGTTCAGGGCCGTCTGGAAACACCATATATTTT. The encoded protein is CASSSSGSGPSGNTIYF.

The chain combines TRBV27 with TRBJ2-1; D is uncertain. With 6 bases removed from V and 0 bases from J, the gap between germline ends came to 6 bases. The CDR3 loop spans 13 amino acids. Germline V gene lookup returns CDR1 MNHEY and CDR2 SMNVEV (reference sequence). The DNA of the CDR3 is TGTGCCAGCAGCAGGCTCTCCTACAATGAGCAGTTCTTC. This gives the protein CASSRLSYNEQFF.

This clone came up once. The CDR3 reads CASNWQGTEAFF. The CDR3 nucleotides read TGTGCCAGCAATTGGCAGGGCACTGAAGCTTTCTTT. The V and J genes are TRBV21-1 and TRBJ1-1; the table calls TRBD1, which could not be checked here. TRBV21-1 is described as a pseudogene. The CDR3 runs 12 residues.

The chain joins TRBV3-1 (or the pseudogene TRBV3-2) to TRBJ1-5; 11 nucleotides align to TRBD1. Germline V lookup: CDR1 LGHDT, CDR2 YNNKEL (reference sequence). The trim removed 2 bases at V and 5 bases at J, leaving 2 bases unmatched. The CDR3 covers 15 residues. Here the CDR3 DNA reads TGTGCCAGCAGCCAACGGGACAGGGGGGATCAGCCCCAGCATTTT. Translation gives CASSQRDRGDQPQHF.

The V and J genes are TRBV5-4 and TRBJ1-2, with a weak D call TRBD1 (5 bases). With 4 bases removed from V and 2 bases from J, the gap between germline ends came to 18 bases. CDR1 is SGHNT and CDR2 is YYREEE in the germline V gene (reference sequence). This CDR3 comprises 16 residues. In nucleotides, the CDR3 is TGTGCCAGCAGCCCAAAGTCCCCCGGGACCAACTATGGCTACACCTTC. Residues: CASSPKSPGTNYGYTF. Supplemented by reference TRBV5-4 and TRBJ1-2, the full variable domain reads ETGVTQSPTHLIKTRGQQVTLRCSSQSGHNTVSWYQQALGQGPQFIFQYYREEENGRGNFPPRFSGLQFPNYSSELNVNALELDDSALYLCASSPKSPGTNYGYTFGSGTRLTVV.